This TCR beta chain was retrieved from a study of blood T cell repertoires in COVID-19. Turning to the study itself: Italy, Spain and the United States were the sources of the convalescent and acute COVID-19 samples. The cDNA or gDNA used as material had been derived from T cells, B-cell-depleted T cells, or PBMCs.

Per the authors' pipeline: Counts of nucleated cells, estimated from reference gene primer amplification, were obtained. Only in-frame clones appear in the TCRdb table, and some are missing; sequencing was by immunoSEQ multiplex PCR. The V and J calls and clone size were taken over from that table, and D and trimming were inferred from the DNA. The table has 130,000 or so clones, roughly 88% seen once. CDR3 length equals 16 residues. Germline V gene data show CDR1 as SGHNT and CDR2 as YYREEE (reference sequence). The ends were cut back, 4 bases at V and 2 bases at J, with 17 bases in the middle. The sequence was obtained from a man over 45 with acute or convalescent COVID-19. This rearrangement joins TRBV5-4 to TRBJ2-3; possibly TRBD2 for D (5 bases). The material sequenced was peripheral blood. The CDR3 reads CASSRKQRGLTDTQYF. As DNA, the CDR3 is TGTGCCAGCAGCCGAAAACAGCGAGGGCTCACAGATACGCAGTATTTT. The full variable domain, with the rest looked up from reference TRBV5-4 and TRBJ2-3, is ETGVTQSPTHLIKTRGQQVTLRCSSQSGHNTVSWYQQALGQGPQFIFQYYREEENGRGNFPPRFSGLQFPNYSSELNVNALELDDSALYLCASSRKQRGLTDTQYFGPGTRLTVL.